The clone carrying this T cell receptor beta chain has a single count. The CDR3 spans 15 residues. Germline-derived CDR1 and CDR2 are SGHRS and YFSETQ. The V end lost 3 bases, the J end lost 0 bases, and 12 bases lay between the germline ends. The data stem from a study of PD-L1 blockade in urothelial cancer. Study-wide context: Patients began atezolizumab, 1,200 mg intravenously every 3 weeks, in the mid-2010s. Anywhere from 0 to 3 prior chemotherapy regimens had been received by patients. At 3 weeks after treatment start (second dose) and again at 6 weeks, blood was analyzed.

Spiking of synthetic TCR analog templates was performed in each PCR. The assay was immunoSEQ multiplex PCR, and TCRdb's table has in-frame clones only and misses some. The sample has 50,000 to 60,000 clones, more than 75% seen once. Time point here: peripheral blood 6 weeks after treatment start. The sample consisted of PBMCs, taken around atezolizumab (anti-PD-L1) treatment. The sequence came from a man aged 55 to 70 with urothelial cancer. The rearrangement uses TRBV5-1 and TRBJ1-1; weak D call: TRBD1 (6 bases). CDR3 in amino acids: CASSSRGPLNTEAFF. In DNA, the CDR3 is TGCGCCAGCAGCTCCAGGGGCCCGCTGAACACTGAAGCTTTCTTT.